The 8 T cell receptor beta chains given below trace back to one sample, sequenced in a study of blood T cell repertoires in COVID-19. The data were produced by immunoSEQ multiplex PCR, yet TCRdb's version contains in-frame clones alone and is incomplete. The sample shows tens of thousands of clones, roughly 82% of them seen only once. The sample consisted of peripheral blood. The receptors were sampled from a human donor in a cohort sampled during active COVID-19.

The chain is built from TRBV5-8 and TRBJ2-7; 10 nucleotides agree with TRBD1. Per germline, CDR1 SGHTS and CDR2 YDEGEE. The V and J ends lost 5 bases and 8 bases, in that order; junction bases with no gene match: 10. CDR3 length: 14 amino acids. The DNA for the CDR3 is TGTGCCAGCAGTCCCGGGACAGGGGCGCTGCAGCAGTACTTC. It translates to CASSPGTGALQQYF.

V usage is TRBV9 and J usage is TRBJ1-3; D ambiguous. This CDR3 comprises 14 residues. Trimming pared 6 bases from V and 2 bases from J, leaving 12 bases between. Germline assignment: CDR1 SGDLS and CDR2 YYNGEE. CDR3 bases: TGTGCCAGCACTCCCTTGCCGGCTGGAAACACCATATATTTT. The encoded protein is CASTPLPAGNTIYF.

The J gene is TRBJ1-5, the V gene TRBV6-6, with 8 bases identical to TRBD1. Trimming at V came to 5 bases and at J to 7 bases, leaving 4 bases not matched to a gene. In germline, CDR1 is MNHNY, CDR2 SVGAGI (reference sequence). This CDR3 contains 13 residues. CDR3 sequence: CASSGQGEQPQHF. Here the CDR3 DNA reads TGTGCCAGCAGTGGACAGGGCGAACAGCCCCAGCATTTT.

This rearrangement joins TRBV5-1 to TRBJ1-2; 11 bases are a match to TRBD1. The length of the CDR3 is 17 residues. V was pared by 3 bases and J by 8 bases, with 15 bases of the junction left unmatched. Germline lookup yields CDR1 SGHRS and CDR2 YFSETQ. CDR3 DNA: TGCGCCAGCAGCTCCAGACCTAGGACAGGGGGCATGGAGGGCTACACCTTC. It yields the protein CASSSRPRTGGMEGYTF.

This sequence joins TRBV29-1 and TRBJ1-2; 8 bases agree with TRBD1. V trimming: 0 bases; J trimming: 4 bases; junction bases outside the gene matches: 4. Germline CDR1 and CDR2: SQVTM and ANQGSEA. The CDR3 covers 14 residues. The CDR3 region has the DNA TGCAGCGTTGAAGATGACCAGGGGGCCTATGGCTACACCTTC. Amino acids: CSVEDDQGAYGYTF.

The J gene is TRBJ1-4, the V gene TRBV7-6, with 7 bases aligning to TRBD1. CDR1 and CDR2 from the germline V gene are SGHVS and FNYEAQ. The CDR3 is made up of 16 amino acids. V shed 3 bases, J shed 1 base, and the junction held 5 bases outside the gene matches. CDR3 sequence reads: CASSLTGPQTNEKLFF. CDR3 nucleotide sequence: TGTGCCAGCAGCTTGACAGGGCCCCAAACTAATGAAAAACTGTTTTTT.

The rearrangement joins TRBV5-4 to TRBJ2-5; TRBD1 matches 12 bases. V shed 3 bases and J 10 bases; nucleotides not matched to a gene: 4. The germline CDR1 and CDR2 sequences are SGHNT and YYREEE (reference sequence). The CDR3 length is 13 residues. The CDR3 coding sequence is TGTGCCAGCAGCTCCGGGACAGGGGGCGACCAGTACTTC. It is translated as CASSSGTGGDQYF. Based on the CDR3 plus reference TRBV5-4 and TRBJ2-5, the full variable domain is ETGVTQSPTHLIKTRGQQVTLRCSSQSGHNTVSWYQQALGQGPQFIFQYYREEENGRGNFPPRFSGLQFPNYSSELNVNALELDDSALYLCASSSGTGGDQYFGPGTRLLVL.

This rearrangement joins TRBV18 to TRBJ1-5; D uncertain. The V end was cut by 8 bases, the J end by 0 bases, with 8 bases between. The CDR3 has 13 amino acids. The germline gives CDR1 KGHSH, CDR2 LQKENI. CDR3 nucleotides: TGTGCCAGCAGTGGAGATAGCAATCAGCCCCAGCATTTT. It encodes CASSGDSNQPQHF.